This T cell receptor beta chain was captured by sequencing in a study of blood T cells in healthy people across ages. The germline V gene has CDR1 DFQATT and CDR2 SNEGSKA (reference sequence). The length of the CDR3 is 11 residues. Trimming shortened V by 1 base and J by 6 bases, and 4 bases separated the two germline ends. A sample-barcoded 5' primer and a J-beta primer mix were used in a second PCR of roughly 7 to 11 cycles. One entry per CDR3 protein results from TCRdb running MiXCR on the 5' RACE reads. The sample has just under 550,000 distinct CDR3 sequences; approximately 25% are singletons. This same sample was also part of a study on T cells of mothers and their children.

Sequences were obtained from blood. This chain joins TRBV20-1 and TRBJ2-4; D remains unclear. This clonotype originated in a boy between 10 and 17 years old in good health. The DNA for the CDR3 is TGCAGTGCTAGAGCCCCAAACATTCAGTACTTC. Protein: CSARAPNIQYF.